A selection of T cell receptor beta chains follows, all from one sample in a study of shared clonotypes between healthy human individuals. Sequencing used immunoSEQ multiplex PCR; TCRdb keeps in-frame clones, though not all of them. The table includes over a million clones, roughly 96% detected once. Sequenced material: naive CD4+ T cells sorted from blood. The receptors were gathered from a man under 40 in good health. The CDR3 runs from the conserved cysteine through the conserved F or W. The D gene is left open where the match is weak. Some rows mark clone size as missing; the rest say once, few, many or name a class of expanded clone.

TRBD2 NA TRBJ2-1 TRBV5-4 CASSSGLGNEQFF TGTGCCAGCAGCTCGGGACTAGGCAATGAGCAGTTCTTC
NA NA TRBJ2-5 TRBV6-6 CASSQMETQYF TGTGCCAGCAGTCAGATGGAGACCCAGTACTTC
NA few TRBJ2-5 TRBV11-2 CASSAEQGAQETQYF TGTGCCAGCAGCGCGGAGCAGGGTGCGCAAGAGACCCAGTACTTC
NA NA TRBJ2-7 TRBV9 CASSVIGSSEQYF TGTGCCAGCAGCGTGATCGGGTCCTCCGAGCAGTACTTC
NA NA TRBJ2-5 TRBV19 CASSTSATVGETQYF TGTGCCAGTAGTACTTCCGCGACAGTTGGAGAGACCCAGTACTTC
TRBD1 NA TRBJ2-7 TRBV28 CASYPPGTGTTYEQYF TGTGCCAGCTACCCCCCCGGGACAGGGACGACCTACGAGCAGTACTTC
NA NA TRBJ1-3 TRBV5-1 CASSLVTGLQSGNTIYF TGCGCCAGCAGCCTAGTTACGGGACTCCAATCTGGAAACACCATATATTTT
TRBD1 NA TRBJ1-2 TRBV28 CASSFGQVGPMRPHGYTF TGTGCCAGCAGTTTCGGACAGGTTGGTCCGATGCGCCCTCATGGCTACACCTTC
TRBD1 NA TRBJ2-5 TRBV2 CASSVWGQETQYF TGTGCCAGCAGTGTATGGGGACAGGAGACCCAGTACTTC
NA NA TRBJ2-1 TRBV5-6 CASSPGTPPSLEQFF TGTGCCAGCAGCCCGGGGACGCCCCCCTCACTGGAGCAGTTCTTC
NA NA TRBJ1-5 TRBV10-1 CARRSTIKNQPQHF TGCGCCCGGCGTTCGACAATCAAAAATCAGCCCCAGCATTTT
TRBD1 NA TRBJ2-3 TRBV11-2 CASSYRGQADTQYF TGTGCCAGCAGCTACAGGGGGCAGGCAGATACGCAGTATTTT
TRBD1 NA TRBJ2-1 TRBV7-9 CASSRGRLGAKGANEQFF TGTGCCAGCAGCCGGGGACGCTTAGGGGCAAAGGGGGCCAATGAGCAGTTCTTC
TRBD2 once TRBJ2-1 TRBV9 CASSPPGLAGNEQFF TGTGCCAGCAGCCCCCCGGGACTAGCTGGCAATGAGCAGTTCTTC
TRBD2 once TRBJ2-1 TRBV2 CASRKRLTSGPQYNEQFF TGTGCCAGCAGGAAGAGGTTGACTAGCGGGCCCCAATACAATGAGCAGTTCTTC
TRBD1 NA TRBJ1-1 TRBV5-4 CASSLGRGEAFF TGTGCCAGCAGCTTGGGCAGGGGGGAAGCTTTCTTT
NA NA TRBJ2-3 TRBV6-5 CASSYGLDPDTQYF TGTGCCAGCAGTTACGGCCTAGATCCAGATACGCAGTATTTT
TRBD1 NA TRBJ2-2 TRBV4-1 CASSRTQTGGTGELFF TGCGCCAGCAGCCGAACCCAGACAGGGGGCACCGGGGAGCTGTTTTTT
TRBD2 NA TRBJ2-3 TRBV19 CASSPPSGAFTDTQYF TGTGCCAGTAGCCCACCAAGCGGGGCGTTTACAGATACGCAGTATTTT
TRBD1 NA TRBJ1-3 TRBV7-8 CASSSDRGNTIYF TGTGCCAGCAGCTCGGACAGGGGGAACACCATATATTTT
NA NA TRBJ2-2 TRBV29-1 CSVAGQRNTGELFF TGCAGCGTTGCGGGCCAGAGGAACACCGGGGAGCTGTTTTTT
NA NA TRBJ2-1 TRBV11-3 CASSLDNEQFF TGTGCCAGCAGCCTAGACAATGAGCAGTTCTTC
NA once TRBJ2-7 TRBV6-5 CASIGAYEQYF TGTGCCAGTATCGGTGCCTACGAGCAGTACTTC
NA NA TRBJ2-1 TRBV7-8 CASSLATSRDEQFF TGTGCCAGCAGCTTAGCGACTAGTCGGGATGAGCAGTTCTTC
NA NA TRBJ2-1 TRBV21-1 CASSLTRSGGTYNEQFF TGTGCCAGCAGCTTGACGCGGTCAGGGGGAACCTACAATGAGCAGTTCTTC
TRBD2 NA TRBJ2-7 TRBV28 CTSGTKTYEQYF TGTACCTCCGGGACTAAAACCTACGAGCAGTACTTC
TRBD1 NA TRBJ2-3 TRBV27 CASETRGQGADTQYF TGTGCCAGCGAGACAAGGGGACAGGGGGCAGATACGCAGTATTTT
TRBD2 NA TRBJ2-3 TRBV9 CASSPRREGGDTQYF TGTGCCAGCAGCCCACGGCGGGAGGGCGGAGATACGCAGTATTTT
NA NA TRBJ2-7 TRBV10-3 CAISGQNEQYF TGTGCCATCAGTGGTCAGAACGAGCAGTACTTC
NA NA TRBJ2-7 TRBV5-1 CASSLGAFEPYEQYF TGCGCCAGCAGCTTAGGTGCGTTCGAGCCCTACGAGCAGTACTTC
NA NA TRBJ2-3 TRBV5-5 CASSSGPADTQYF TGTGCCAGCAGCTCAGGGCCAGCAGATACGCAGTATTTT
NA NA TRBJ2-7 TRBV14 CASSYRDFFYEQYF TGTGCCAGCAGCTACCGGGACTTTTTCTACGAGCAGTACTTC
TRBD1 once TRBJ1-2 TRBV27 CASSLSFLDRDLIGYTF TGTGCCAGCAGTTTATCGTTCCTGGACAGGGATCTAATTGGCTACACCTTC
TRBD1 NA TRBJ1-4 TRBV5-1 CASRTGGVGNEKLFF TGCGCCAGCAGGACAGGGGGCGTTGGTAATGAAAAACTGTTTTTT
NA NA TRBJ2-2 TRBV7-2 CASSSQTGNTGELFF TGTGCCAGCAGCTCCCAAACAGGGAACACCGGGGAGCTGTTTTTT
TRBD1 NA TRBJ1-1 TRBV28 CASSLWTGSGNTEAFF TGTGCCAGCAGTTTATGGACAGGGTCTGGGAACACTGAAGCTTTCTTT
TRBD2 NA TRBJ2-7 TRBV7-9 CASSLGRGTIFYEQYF TGTGCCAGCAGCTTAGGGCGGGGGACTATTTTCTACGAGCAGTACTTC
TRBD2 NA TRBJ2-1 TRBV27 CASRAGLAGASYNEQFF TGTGCCAGCAGGGCGGGACTAGCGGGAGCGTCCTACAATGAGCAGTTCTTC
NA NA TRBJ1-2 TRBV11-1 CASSFGFSRSYGYTF TGTGCCAGCAGCTTCGGATTTTCAAGGAGCTATGGCTACACCTTC
TRBD2 NA TRBJ2-7 TRBV5-1 CASSLRTRDYEQYF TGCGCCAGCAGCTTAAGGACTAGAGACTACGAGCAGTACTTC
NA NA TRBJ1-3 TRBV2 CASSVPRASPGNTIYF TGTGCCAGCAGTGTTCCCAGGGCCTCGCCTGGAAACACCATATATTTT